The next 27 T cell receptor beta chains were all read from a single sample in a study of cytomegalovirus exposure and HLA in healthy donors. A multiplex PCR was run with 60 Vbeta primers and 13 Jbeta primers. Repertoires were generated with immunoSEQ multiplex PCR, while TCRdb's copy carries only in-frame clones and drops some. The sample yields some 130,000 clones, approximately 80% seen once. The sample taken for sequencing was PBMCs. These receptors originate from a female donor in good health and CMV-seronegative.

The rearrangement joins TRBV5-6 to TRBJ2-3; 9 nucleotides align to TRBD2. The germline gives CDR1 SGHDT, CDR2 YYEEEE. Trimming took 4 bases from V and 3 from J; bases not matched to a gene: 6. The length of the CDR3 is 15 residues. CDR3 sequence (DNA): TGTGCCAGCAGCCATAGCGGGAGTGGGACAGATACGCAGTATTTT. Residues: CASSHSGSGTDTQYF.

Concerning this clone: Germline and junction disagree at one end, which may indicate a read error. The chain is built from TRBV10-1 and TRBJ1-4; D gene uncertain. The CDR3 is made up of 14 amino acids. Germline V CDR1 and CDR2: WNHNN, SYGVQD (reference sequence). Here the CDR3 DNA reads TGCGCCGGCAGACTAAGTCGAAATAATGAAAAACTGTTTTTT. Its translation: CAGRLSRNNEKLFF.

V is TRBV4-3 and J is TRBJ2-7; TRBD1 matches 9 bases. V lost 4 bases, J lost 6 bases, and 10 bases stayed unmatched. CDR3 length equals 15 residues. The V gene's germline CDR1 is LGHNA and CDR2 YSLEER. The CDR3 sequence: CASSPTGTGSREQYF. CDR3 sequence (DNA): TGCGCCAGCAGCCCTACCGGGACAGGGTCTCGCGAGCAGTACTTC.

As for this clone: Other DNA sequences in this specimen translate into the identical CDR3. CDR3 region: CASSQVWTRSTGELFF. The CDR3, as DNA: TGCGCCAGCAGCCAAGTGTGGACTAGATCCACCGGGGAGCTGTTTTTT. The chain combines TRBV4-3 with TRBJ2-2, with 7 bases aligning to TRBD2. This CDR3 has 16 amino acids. The V gene end was trimmed by 1 base and the J gene end by 4 bases; junction bases not matched to a gene: 6. Germline-derived CDR1 and CDR2 are LGHNA and YSLEER.

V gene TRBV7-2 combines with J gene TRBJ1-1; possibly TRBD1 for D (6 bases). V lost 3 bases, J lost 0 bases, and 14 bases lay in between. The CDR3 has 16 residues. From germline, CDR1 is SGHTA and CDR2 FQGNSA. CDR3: CASSFQTGLLNTEAFF. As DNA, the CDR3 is TGTGCCAGCAGCTTTCAAACAGGGCTACTGAACACTGAAGCTTTCTTT.

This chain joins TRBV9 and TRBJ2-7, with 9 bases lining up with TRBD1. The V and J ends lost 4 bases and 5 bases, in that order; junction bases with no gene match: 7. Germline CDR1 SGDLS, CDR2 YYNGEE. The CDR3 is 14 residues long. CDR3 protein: CASSPGQGWNEQYF. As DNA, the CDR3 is TGTGCCAGCAGCCCGGGACAGGGTTGGAACGAGCAGTACTTC.

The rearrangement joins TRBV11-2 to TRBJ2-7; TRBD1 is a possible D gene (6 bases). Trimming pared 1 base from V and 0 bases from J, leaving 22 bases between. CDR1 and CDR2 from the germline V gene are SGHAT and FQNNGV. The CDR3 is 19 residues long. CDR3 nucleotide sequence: TGTGCCAGCAGCTTAGGAGGAATGAGGGGGAGAACGGGCTCCTACGAGCAGTACTTC. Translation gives CASSLGGMRGRTGSYEQYF.

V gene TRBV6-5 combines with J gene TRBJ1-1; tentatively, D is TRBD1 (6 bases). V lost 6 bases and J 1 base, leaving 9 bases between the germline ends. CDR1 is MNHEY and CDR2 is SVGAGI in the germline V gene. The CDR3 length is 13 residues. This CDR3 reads CASRRTENTEAFF. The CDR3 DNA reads TGTGCCAGCAGGCGGACAGAGAACACTGAAGCTTTCTTT.

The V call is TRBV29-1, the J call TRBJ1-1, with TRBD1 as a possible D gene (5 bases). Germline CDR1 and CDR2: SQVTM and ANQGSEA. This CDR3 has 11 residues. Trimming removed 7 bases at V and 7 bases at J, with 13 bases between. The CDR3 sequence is CSDMDIGEAFF. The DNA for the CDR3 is TGCAGCGACATGGACATTGGTGAAGCTTTCTTT.

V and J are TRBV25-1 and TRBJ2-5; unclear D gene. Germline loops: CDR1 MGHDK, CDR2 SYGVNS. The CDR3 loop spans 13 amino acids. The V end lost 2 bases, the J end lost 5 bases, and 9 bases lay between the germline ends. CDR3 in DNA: TGTGCCAGCAGTGAACCTGCCGGGGAGACCCAGTACTTC. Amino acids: CASSEPAGETQYF.

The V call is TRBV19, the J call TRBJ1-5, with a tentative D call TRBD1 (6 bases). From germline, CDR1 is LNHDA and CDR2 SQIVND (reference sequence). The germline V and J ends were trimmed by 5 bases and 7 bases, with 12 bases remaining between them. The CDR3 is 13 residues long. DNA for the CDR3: TGTGCCAGTAGTCGACAGGTCGGACAGCCCCAGCATTTT. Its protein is CASSRQVGQPQHF.

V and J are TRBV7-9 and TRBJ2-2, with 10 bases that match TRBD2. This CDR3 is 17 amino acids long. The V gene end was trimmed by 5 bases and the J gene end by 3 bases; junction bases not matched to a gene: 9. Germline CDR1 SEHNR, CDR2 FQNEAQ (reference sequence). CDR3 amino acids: CASSRPSGSSDTGELFF. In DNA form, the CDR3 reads TGTGCCAGCAGCAGACCTAGCGGGAGTAGTGACACCGGGGAGCTGTTTTTT.

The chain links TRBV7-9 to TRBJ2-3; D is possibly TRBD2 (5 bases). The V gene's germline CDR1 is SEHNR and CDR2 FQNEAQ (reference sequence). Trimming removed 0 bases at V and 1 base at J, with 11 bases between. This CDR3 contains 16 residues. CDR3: CASSLAKGVGTDTQYF. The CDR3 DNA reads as TGTGCCAGCAGCTTAGCGAAGGGAGTAGGCACAGATACGCAGTATTTT.

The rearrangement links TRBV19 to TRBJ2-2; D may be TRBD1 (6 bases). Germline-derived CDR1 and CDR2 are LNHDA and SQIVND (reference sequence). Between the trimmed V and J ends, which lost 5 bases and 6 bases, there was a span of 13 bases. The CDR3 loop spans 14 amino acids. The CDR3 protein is CASSPGRGAGELFF. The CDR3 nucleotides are TGTGCCAGTAGTCCTGGCAGGGGCGCCGGGGAGCTGTTTTTT.

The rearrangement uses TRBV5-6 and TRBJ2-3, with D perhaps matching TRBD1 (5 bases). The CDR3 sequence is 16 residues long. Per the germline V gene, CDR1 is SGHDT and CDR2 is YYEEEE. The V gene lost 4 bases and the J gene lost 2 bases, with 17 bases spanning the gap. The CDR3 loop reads CASSLMGQGHTDTQYF. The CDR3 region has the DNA TGTGCCAGCAGCCTTATGGGGCAGGGTCACACAGATACGCAGTATTTT.

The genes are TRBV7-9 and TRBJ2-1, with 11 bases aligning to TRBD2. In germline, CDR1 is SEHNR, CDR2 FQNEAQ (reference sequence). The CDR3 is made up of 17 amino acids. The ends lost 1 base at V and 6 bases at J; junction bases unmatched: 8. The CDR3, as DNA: TGTGCCAGCAGCTTAGGGGTAGTAGCGGGAGGGATCAATGAGCAGTTCTTC. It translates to CASSLGVVAGGINEQFF.

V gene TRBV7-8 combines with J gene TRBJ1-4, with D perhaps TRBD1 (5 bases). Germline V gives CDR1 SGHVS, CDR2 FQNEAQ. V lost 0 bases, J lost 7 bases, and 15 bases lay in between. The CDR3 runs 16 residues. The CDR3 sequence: CASSLAAGGWSEKLFF. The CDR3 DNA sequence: TGTGCCAGCAGCTTAGCGGCGGGGGGATGGAGTGAAAAACTGTTTTTT.

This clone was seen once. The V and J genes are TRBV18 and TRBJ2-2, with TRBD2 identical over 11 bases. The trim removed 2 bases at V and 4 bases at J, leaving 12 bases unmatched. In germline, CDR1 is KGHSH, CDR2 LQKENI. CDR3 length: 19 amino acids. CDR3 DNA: TGTGCCAGCTCACCAAATCCTAATAGCGGGAGGGCCAGCACCGGGGAGCTGTTTTTT. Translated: CASSPNPNSGRASTGELFF.

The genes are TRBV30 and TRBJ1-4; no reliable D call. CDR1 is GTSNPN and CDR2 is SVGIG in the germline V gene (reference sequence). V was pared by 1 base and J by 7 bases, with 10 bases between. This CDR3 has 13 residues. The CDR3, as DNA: TGTGCCTGGAGTGGTCAGTCGGGTGAAAAACTGTTTTTT. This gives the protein CAWSGQSGEKLFF.

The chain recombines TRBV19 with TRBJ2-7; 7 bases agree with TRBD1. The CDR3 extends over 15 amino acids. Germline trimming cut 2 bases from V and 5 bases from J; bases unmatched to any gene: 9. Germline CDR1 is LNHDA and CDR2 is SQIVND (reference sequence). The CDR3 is CASSILDRDGNEQYF. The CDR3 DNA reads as TGTGCCAGTAGTATACTCGACAGGGACGGGAACGAGCAGTACTTC. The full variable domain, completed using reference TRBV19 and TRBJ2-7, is DGGITQSPKYLFRKEGQNVTLSCEQNLNHDAMYWYRQDPGQGLRLIYYSQIVNDFQKGDIAEGYSVSREKKESFPLTVTSAQKNPTAFYLCASSILDRDGNEQYFGPGTRLTVT.

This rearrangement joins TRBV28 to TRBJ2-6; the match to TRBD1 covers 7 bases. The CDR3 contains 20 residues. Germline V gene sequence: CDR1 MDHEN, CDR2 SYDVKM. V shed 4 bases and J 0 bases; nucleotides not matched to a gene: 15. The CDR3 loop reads CASSSTLPHYRGSGANVLTF. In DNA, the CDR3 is TGTGCCAGCAGTTCAACACTTCCCCACTACAGGGGCTCTGGGGCCAACGTCCTGACTTTC.

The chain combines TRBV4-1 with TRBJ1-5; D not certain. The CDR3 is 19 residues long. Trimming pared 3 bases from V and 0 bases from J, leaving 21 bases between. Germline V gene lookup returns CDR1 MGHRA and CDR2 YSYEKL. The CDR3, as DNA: TGCGCCAGCAGCCAGTCACCGGGATCCCTTCTTTATAGCAATCAGCCCCAGCATTTT. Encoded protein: CASSQSPGSLLYSNQPQHF.

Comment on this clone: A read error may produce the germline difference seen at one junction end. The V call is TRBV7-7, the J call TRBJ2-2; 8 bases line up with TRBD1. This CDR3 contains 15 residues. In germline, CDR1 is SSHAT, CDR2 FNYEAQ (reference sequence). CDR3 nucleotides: TGTGCTAGCAGCCCCGGACAGGGGAACACCGGGGAGCTGTTTTTT. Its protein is CASSPGQGNTGELFF.

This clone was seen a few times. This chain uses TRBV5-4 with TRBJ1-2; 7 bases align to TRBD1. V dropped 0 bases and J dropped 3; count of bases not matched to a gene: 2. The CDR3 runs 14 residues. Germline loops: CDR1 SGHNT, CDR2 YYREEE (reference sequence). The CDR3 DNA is TGTGCCAGCAGCTTGGAAGGGGGCGACTATGGCTACACCTTC. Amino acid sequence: CASSLEGGDYGYTF.

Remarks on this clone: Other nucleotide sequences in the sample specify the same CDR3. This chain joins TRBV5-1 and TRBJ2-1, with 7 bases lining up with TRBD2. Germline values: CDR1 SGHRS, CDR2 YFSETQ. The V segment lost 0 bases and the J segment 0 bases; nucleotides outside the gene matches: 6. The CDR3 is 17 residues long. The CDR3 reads CASSLELAASSYNEQFF. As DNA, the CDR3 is TGCGCCAGCAGCTTGGAGCTAGCGGCTAGCTCCTACAATGAGCAGTTCTTC.

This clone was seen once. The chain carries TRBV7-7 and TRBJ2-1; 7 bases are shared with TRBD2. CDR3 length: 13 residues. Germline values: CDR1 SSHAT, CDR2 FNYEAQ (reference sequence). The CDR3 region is CASGREFGNEQFF. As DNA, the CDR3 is TGTGCTTCCGGGCGGGAGTTCGGCAATGAGCAGTTCTTC.

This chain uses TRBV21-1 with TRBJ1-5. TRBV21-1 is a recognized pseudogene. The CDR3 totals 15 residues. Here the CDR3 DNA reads TGTGCCAGCAGCTCCCGGTGTTGTCCTAATCAGCCCCAGCATTTT. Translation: CASSSRCCPNQPQHF.